This record concerns one TCR beta chain sequence. Its specificity is unknown. Other DNA sequences of this sample code for an identical CDR3. The sample belongs to a study of graft-versus-host responses after intestinal transplantation. The germline gives CDR1 GTSNPN, CDR2 SVGIG (reference sequence). The J segment lost 2 bases and the V segment lost 1 base, leaving 1 base of the junction unmatched. This CDR3 region has 14 residues. Here immunoSEQ multiplex PCR was the method, and the copy in TCRdb shows in-frame clones only, minus some. The table records fewer than 120,000 clones, around 95% of them present only once.

The rearrangement uses TRBV30 and TRBJ1-5; 8 bases are shared with TRBD1. The clonotype was recovered from a human donor who received an intestinal transplant. The specimen was unstimulated CD8+ T cells sorted from spleen or lymph node cells, collected before intestinal transplant. The chain's CDR3 is CAWSEGQGNQPQHF. The CDR3 nucleotides read TGTGCCTGGAGTGAGGGACAGGGCAATCAGCCCCAGCATTTT.